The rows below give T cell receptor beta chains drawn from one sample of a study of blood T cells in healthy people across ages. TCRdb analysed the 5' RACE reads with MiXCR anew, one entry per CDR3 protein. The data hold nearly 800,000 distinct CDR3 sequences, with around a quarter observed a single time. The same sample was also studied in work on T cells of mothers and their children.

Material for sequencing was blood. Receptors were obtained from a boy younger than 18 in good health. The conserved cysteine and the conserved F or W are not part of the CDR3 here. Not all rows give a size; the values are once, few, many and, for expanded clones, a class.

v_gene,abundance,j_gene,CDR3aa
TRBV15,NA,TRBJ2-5,ATSRLKQTGFETQY
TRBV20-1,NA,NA,SARDPARGKSYEQY
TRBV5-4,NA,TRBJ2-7,ASSNRKDSTYEQY
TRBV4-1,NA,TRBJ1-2,ASSQITGESGYT
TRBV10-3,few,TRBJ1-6,AISARGGSFSYNSPLH
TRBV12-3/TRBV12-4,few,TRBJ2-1,ASSLGWEPGYEQF
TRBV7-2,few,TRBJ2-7,ASSRDSNYEQY
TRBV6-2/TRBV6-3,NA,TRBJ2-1,ASTRWGSYNEQF
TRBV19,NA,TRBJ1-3,ASRRVPAGASGNTIY
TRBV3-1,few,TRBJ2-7,ASSQPYEQY
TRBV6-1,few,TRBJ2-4,ASSESGGLAKNIQY
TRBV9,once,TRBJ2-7,ASSVGSSGHEQY
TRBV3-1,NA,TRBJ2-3,ASSRTSGTVDTQY
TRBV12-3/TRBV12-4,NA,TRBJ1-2,ASSLDVGSYGYT
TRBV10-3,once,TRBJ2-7,AISDLEVAYEQY
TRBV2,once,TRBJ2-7,ASTEATSGGGYEQY
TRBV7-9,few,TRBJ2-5,ASSLAGLAETQY
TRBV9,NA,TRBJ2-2,ASSVAGVTGELF
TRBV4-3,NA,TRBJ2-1,ASSQVGLAGDEEQF
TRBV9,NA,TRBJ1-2,ASTQNSGYGYT
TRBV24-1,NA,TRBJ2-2,ATSDPGLRGDTGELF
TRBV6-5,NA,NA,ASKGSGEVEQY
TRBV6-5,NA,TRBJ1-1,ASRSGTGGTEAF
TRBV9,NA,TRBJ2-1,ASSVAQNNEQF
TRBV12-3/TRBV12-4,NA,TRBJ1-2,ASSLSGRGYT
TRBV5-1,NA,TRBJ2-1,ASHGLAGDEQF
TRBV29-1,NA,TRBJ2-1,SVTGTGGTNEQF
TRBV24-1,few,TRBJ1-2,ATSEPGGDGYT
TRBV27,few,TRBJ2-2,ASSLLRGGELF
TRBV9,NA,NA,ASSPGGVDEQY
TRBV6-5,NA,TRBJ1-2,ASRPDSSVYGYT
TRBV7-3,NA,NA,ASSAQDSNEQY
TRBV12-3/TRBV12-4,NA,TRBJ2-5,ASSLTTSYPETQY
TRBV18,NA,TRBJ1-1,ASSPPAGSMNTEAF
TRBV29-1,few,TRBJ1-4,SVWTSGEKLF
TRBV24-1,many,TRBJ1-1,ATSDPTAYPPEAF
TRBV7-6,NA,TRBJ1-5,ASSWRTGDRGREEPQH
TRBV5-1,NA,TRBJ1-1,ASSVGQGEAF
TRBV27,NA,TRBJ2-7,ASSLRTGLYEQY
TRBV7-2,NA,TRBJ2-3,ASSLGGGGDTQY
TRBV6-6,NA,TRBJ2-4,ASSSAGGKAKNIQY
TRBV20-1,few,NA,SGDGVETQY
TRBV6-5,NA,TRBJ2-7,ASSYSNLPVKGTGVSYEQY
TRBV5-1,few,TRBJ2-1,ASSLRPGGYNEQS
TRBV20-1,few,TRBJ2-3,SAHGTGADTQY
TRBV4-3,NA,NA,ASSQRDHRGGIDEQF
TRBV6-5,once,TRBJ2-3,ASRSSLAGLSTDTQY
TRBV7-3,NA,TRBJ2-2,ASRKTGTGNTGELF
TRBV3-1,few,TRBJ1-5,ASSAQGRGVPQH
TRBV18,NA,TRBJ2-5,ARSPGPEQY
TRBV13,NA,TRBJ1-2,ASSYPDREEGYT
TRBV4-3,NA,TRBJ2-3,ASSPDRASTDTQY
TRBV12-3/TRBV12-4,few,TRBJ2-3,ASSFPPGPDTQY
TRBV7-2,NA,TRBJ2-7,ASSLDLRQGYEQY
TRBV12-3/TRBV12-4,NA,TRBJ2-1,ASSLIVGSVMFNEQF
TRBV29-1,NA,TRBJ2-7,SVEGRTGSEYEQY
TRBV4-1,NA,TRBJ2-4,ASSQQEWENIQY
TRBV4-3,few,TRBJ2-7,ASSQDRAGTTYEQY